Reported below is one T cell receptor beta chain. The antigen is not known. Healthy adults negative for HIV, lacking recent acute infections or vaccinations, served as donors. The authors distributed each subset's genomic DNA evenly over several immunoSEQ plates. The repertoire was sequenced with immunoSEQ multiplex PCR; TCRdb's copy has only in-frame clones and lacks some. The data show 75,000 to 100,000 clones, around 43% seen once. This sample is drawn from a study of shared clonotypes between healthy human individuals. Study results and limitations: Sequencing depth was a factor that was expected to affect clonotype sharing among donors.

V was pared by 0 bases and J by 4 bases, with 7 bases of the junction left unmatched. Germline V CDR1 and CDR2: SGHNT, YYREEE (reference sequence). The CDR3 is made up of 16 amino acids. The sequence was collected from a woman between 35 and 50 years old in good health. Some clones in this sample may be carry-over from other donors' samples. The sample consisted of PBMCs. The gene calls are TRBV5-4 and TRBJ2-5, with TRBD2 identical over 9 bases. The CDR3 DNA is TGTGCCAGCAGCTTGGAGGTAGCGGGAGTAAGAGAGACCCAGTACTTC. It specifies CASSLEVAGVRETQYF.